The 20 T cell receptor beta chains given below trace back to one sample, sequenced in a study of shared T cell receptors in the human thymus. TCRdb's table, derived via immunoSEQ multiplex PCR, lists solely in-frame clones and lacks some. The table lists hundreds of thousands of clones, around 93% of them singletons. Sequencing input: thymocytes. The origin of the receptors is a human donor.

The gene calls are TRBV27 and TRBJ2-5; D gene unclear. Germline lookup yields CDR1 MNHEY and CDR2 SMNVEV (reference sequence). The ends were cut back, 0 bases at V and 2 bases at J, with 1 base in the middle. CDR3 length: 12 amino acids. This CDR3 is CASSLSQETQYF. As DNA, the CDR3 is TGTGCCAGCAGTTTATCGCAAGAGACCCAGTACTTC.

The chain has TRBV6-6 and TRBJ2-5; 10 nucleotides line up with TRBD2. J gave up 1 base and V 6 bases, and 5 bases lay outside the gene matches. The CDR3 has 15 residues. Germline CDR1 MNHNY, CDR2 SVGAGI (reference sequence). Here the CDR3 reads CASRPGTSVQETQYF. The DNA for the CDR3 is TGTGCCAGCAGACCGGGGACTAGCGTCCAAGAGACCCAGTACTTC.

This clone has only one observation. Here the CDR3 reads CASSSVGETQYF. The CDR3, as DNA: TGTGCCAGCAGCTCTGTGGGAGAGACCCAGTACTTC. J is TRBJ2-5 and V is TRBV7-9; D is uncertain. V dropped 4 bases and J dropped 4 bases, with 7 bases sitting between them. In germline, CDR1 is SEHNR, CDR2 FQNEAQ (reference sequence). CDR3 size: 12 residues.

Concerning this clone: Other nucleotide sequences from this sample produce the same CDR3. This chain uses TRBV11-2 with TRBJ2-7; either TRBD1 or TRBD2 may fit D (5 bases each). The V end lost 5 bases, the J end lost 3 bases, and 11 bases lay between the germline ends. In germline, CDR1 is SGHAT, CDR2 FQNNGV. The CDR3 covers 13 residues. CDR3 amino acids: CASSPGQGYEQYF. DNA for the CDR3: TGTGCCAGCAGCCCGGGGCAGGGCTACGAGCAGTACTTC. Full variable domain (remainder filled in from reference TRBV11-2 and TRBJ2-7): EAGVAQSPRYKIIEKRQSVAFWCNPISGHATLYWYQQILGQGPKLLIQFQNNGVVDDSQLPKDRFSAERLKGVDSTLKIQPAKLEDSAVYLCASSPGQGYEQYFGPGTRLTVT.

CDR3 coding DNA: TGCGCCAGCAGCTTGGAGACAGAAGAGACCCAGTACTTC. It is translated as CASSLETEETQYF. The chain joins TRBV5-1 to TRBJ2-5; TRBD1 is a possible D gene (5 bases). CDR1 SGHRS and CDR2 YFSETQ come from the germline V gene. The V end was cut by 0 bases, the J end by 3 bases, with 6 bases between. The CDR3 runs 13 residues.

The V call is TRBV7-2, the J call TRBJ1-4, with TRBD1 identical over 9 bases. The CDR3 runs to 18 residues. V dropped 4 bases and J dropped 2; count of bases not matched to a gene: 11. The germline V gene has CDR1 SGHTA and CDR2 FQGNSA. The CDR3 bases are TGTGCCAGCAGCTCCCCGCGGGACAGGGATTCGACTAATGAAAAACTGTTTTTT. Translated, it gives CASSSPRDRDSTNEKLFF.

V usage is TRBV2 and J usage is TRBJ2-7; TRBD1 is a possible D gene (6 bases). V lost 6 bases, J lost 0 bases, and 9 bases lay in between. Germline V CDR1 and CDR2: SNHLY, FYNNEI. The CDR3 contains 13 residues. The CDR3 coding sequence is TGTGCCAGCAGGGACAGAACCTCCTACGAGCAGTACTTC. Protein sequence: CASRDRTSYEQYF.

This chain connects TRBV18 to TRBJ2-3, with D tentatively TRBD1 or TRBD2 (5 bases each). There are 20 residues in the CDR3. CDR1 KGHSH and CDR2 LQKENI come from the germline V gene. V was shortened by 0 bases and J by 4 bases, with 26 bases between the two germline ends. This CDR3 is CASSPPNPGPDGIIPDTQYF. CDR3 in DNA: TGTGCCAGCTCACCACCGAACCCGGGACCCGACGGGATAATCCCAGATACGCAGTATTTT.

This clone was seen just once. The chain combines TRBV10-3 with TRBJ2-2; 12 nucleotides agree with TRBD2. From germline, CDR1 is ENHRY and CDR2 SYGVKD. The CDR3 loop spans 17 amino acids. Losses at the gene ends were 3 bases for V and 5 bases for J; bases not matched to a gene: 7. The CDR3 reads CAISDLAGGPRTGELFF. The CDR3 DNA reads as TGTGCCATCAGTGATCTAGCGGGAGGGCCTCGGACCGGGGAGCTGTTTTTT.

V is TRBV5-6 and J is TRBJ2-2; TRBD2 is a possible D gene (5 bases). Germline V gene data show CDR1 as SGHDT and CDR2 as YYEEEE. V shed 7 bases and J shed 7 bases, with 17 bases lying between them. The CDR3 covers 14 residues. The CDR3: CASPTSDLGGELFF. CDR3 nucleotides: TGTGCCAGCCCAACTAGTGATTTGGGCGGGGAGCTGTTTTTT.

The chain has TRBV28 and TRBJ2-1; D gene ambiguous. There are 13 residues in the CDR3. V lost 8 bases and J 4 bases, leaving 12 bases between the germline ends. Germline V gene data show CDR1 as MDHEN and CDR2 as SYDVKM. The CDR3 DNA reads as TGTGCCAGCTCCTGGGCCTTATACAATGAGCAGTTCTTC. This encodes CASSWALYNEQFF.

The J gene is TRBJ2-1, the V gene TRBV9; 7 nucleotides align to TRBD1. Germline CDR1 SGDLS, CDR2 YYNGEE. V shed 4 bases, J shed 8 bases, and the junction held 15 bases outside the gene matches. CDR3 length: 16 amino acids. The CDR3 reads CASSPTDTGVWDEQFF. CDR3 bases: TGTGCCAGCAGCCCCACGGATACAGGGGTATGGGATGAGCAGTTCTTC.

This clone showed up just once. The V and J genes are TRBV9 and TRBJ1-2; 10 bases are shared with TRBD1. This CDR3 is built from 16 residues. V shed 0 bases and J 2 bases; nucleotides not matched to a gene: 4. Per the germline V gene, CDR1 is SGDLS and CDR2 is YYNGEE. CDR3 region: CASSVVGTGVNYGYTF. The CDR3 region has the DNA TGTGCCAGCAGCGTAGTAGGGACAGGGGTAAACTATGGCTACACCTTC.

V and J are TRBV5-4 and TRBJ1-2; D remains unclear. The length of the CDR3 is 13 residues. Germline V gives CDR1 SGHNT, CDR2 YYREEE (reference sequence). The V end lost 5 bases, the J end lost 3 bases, and 11 bases lay between the germline ends. The CDR3 spells CASSNPMHYGYTF. The DNA for the CDR3 is TGTGCCAGCAGTAATCCGATGCACTATGGCTACACCTTC.

The chain employs TRBV5-8 and TRBJ2-7; 9 bases align to TRBD1. This CDR3 is 14 amino acids long. J gave up 2 bases and V 7 bases, and 7 bases lay outside the gene matches. The germline V gene encodes CDR1 SGHTS and CDR2 YDEGEE. CDR3 amino acids: CASVFRDRAYEQYF. The CDR3 nucleotides read TGTGCCAGCGTTTTCCGGGACAGGGCCTACGAGCAGTACTTC.

This clone was recorded once. V usage is TRBV6-5 and J usage is TRBJ1-4; D is unresolved. The CDR3 consists of 15 residues. Deletions cut 0 bases from V and 3 bases from J, with 8 bases between. The germline CDR1 and CDR2 sequences are MNHEY and SVGAGI. The CDR3 sequence is CASSYSMESNEKLFF. In DNA, the CDR3 is TGTGCCAGCAGTTACTCTATGGAATCTAATGAAAAACTGTTTTTT.

V gene TRBV7-2 combines with J gene TRBJ1-2; D uncertain. Germline loops: CDR1 SGHTA, CDR2 FQGNSA. The CDR3 has 15 residues. Deletions cut 5 bases from V and 1 base from J, with 14 bases between. The CDR3 DNA reads TGTGCCAGCAGCCCCCGGCCACAAATTAACTATGGCTACACCTTC. It codes for CASSPRPQINYGYTF.

The chain has TRBV7-6 and TRBJ1-1; TRBD1 aligns across 10 bases. The CDR3 runs 15 residues. J lost 4 bases, V lost 3 bases, and 5 bases had no gene match. In germline, CDR1 is SGHVS, CDR2 FNYEAQ. The DNA for the CDR3 is TGTGCCAGCAGCTTCCCCCGGGACAGGGGCACTGAAGCTTTCTTT. It yields the protein CASSFPRDRGTEAFF.

V usage is TRBV5-1 and J usage is TRBJ2-1; D unclear. This CDR3 comprises 11 residues. CDR1 is SGHRS and CDR2 is YFSETQ in the germline V gene. The V and J ends lost 3 bases and 9 bases respectively, with 7 bases between them. The CDR3 DNA reads as TGCGCCAGCAGCTCGGGTTGTGAGCAGTTCTTC. Its protein is CASSSGCEQFF.

This clone was seen only once. The chain is built from TRBV14 and TRBJ2-7; D ambiguous. Trimming took off 0 bases at V and 9 bases at J, with 9 bases between the two ends. Germline CDR1 reads SGHDN; CDR2 reads FVKESK. This CDR3 has 12 amino acids. CDR3 amino acids: CASSQDPPRQYF. DNA of the CDR3: TGTGCCAGCAGCCAAGACCCCCCCAGGCAGTACTTC.